A selection of T cell receptor beta chains follows, all from one sample in a study of blood T cells in healthy people across ages. One entry per CDR3 protein results from TCRdb running MiXCR on the 5' RACE reads. The sample contains approximately 800,000 distinct CDR3 sequences, 30% to 45% of which appear only once. Material for sequencing was blood. The receptors here all came from a man between 18 and 35 years old in good health. Both conserved end residues are part of each CDR3. Fields, in order: D gene, clone size, J gene, V gene, CDR3 protein, CDR3 DNA. D genes are given only for firm matches. Not all rows give a size; the values are once, few, many and, for expanded clones, a class.

>NA|many|TRBJ1-1|TRBV12-3/TRBV12-4
CASSSRSNTEAFF
TGTGCCAGCAGTTCGCGGTCAAACACTGAAGCTTTCTTT
>TRBD1|NA|TRBJ1-1|TRBV4-3
CASSQVGQPSPEAFF
TGCGCCAGCAGCCAAGTGGGACAGCCCTCACCTGAAGCTTTCTTT
>TRBD1|NA|TRBJ2-5|TRBV20-1
CSARLTGTGGIEQYF
TGCAGTGCTAGACTGACCGGGACAGGGGGCATTGAGCAGTACTTC
>NA|NA|TRBJ2-7|TRBV6-6
CASSTLGGDNEQYF
TGTGCCAGCAGTACCCTCGGTGGGGACAATGAGCAGTACTTC
>NA|many|TRBJ2-5|TRBV5-1
CASSPGTLQETQYF
TGTGCCAGCAGTCCCGGGACTTTACAAGAGACCCAGTACTTC
>TRBD1|many|TRBJ1-4|TRBV12-3/TRBV12-4
CASSQGQGVDEKLFF
TGTGCCAGCAGTCAAGGACAGGGCGTGGATGAAAAACTGTTTTTT
>NA|NA|TRBJ1-1|TRBV4-3
CASSQKQGGTEAFF
TGCGCCAGCAGCCAGAAACAGGGAGGGACTGAAGCTTTCTTT
>NA|NA|TRBJ2-2|TRBV9
CASSVTRGNTGELFF
TGTGCCAGCAGCGTAACTAGGGGAAACACCGGGGAGCTGTTTTTT
>NA|few|TRBJ2-1|TRBV7-3
CASSLISGGGPNNEQFF
TGTGCCAGCAGCTTGATTAGTGGCGGGGGCCCTAACAATGAGCAGTTCTTC
>NA|many|TRBJ2-6|TRBV2
CASAGQTYSGANVLTF
TGTGCCAGCGCCGGACAGACCTACTCTGGGGCCAACGTCCTGACTTTC
>NA|NA|TRBJ1-2|TRBV7-2
CASSLAYRVDYGYTF
TGTGCCAGCAGCTTAGCCTACAGGGTCGACTATGGCTACACCTTC
>NA|few|TRBJ1-6|TRBV14
CASSRVMGSYNSPLHF
TGTGCCAGCAGCCGGGTAATGGGCTCCTATAATTCACCCCTCCACTTT
>NA|NA|TRBJ2-1|TRBV6-1
CASSELGGISIDEQFF
TGTGCCAGCAGTGAACTGGGGGGCATTAGTATTGATGAGCAGTTCTTC
>NA|NA|TRBJ1-4|TRBV5-1
CASSLSGTVNEKLFF
TGCGCCAGCAGCTTGTCGGGTACAGTTAATGAAAAACTGTTTTTT
>NA|many|TRBJ2-7|TRBV4-2
CASSQEDRQKEQYF
TGTGCCAGCAGCCAAGAGGACCGGCAGAAGGAGCAGTACTTC
>NA|NA|TRBJ2-5|TRBV6-1
CASSWRTQYF
TGTGCCAGCTCTTGGAGAACCCAGTACTTC
>NA|NA|TRBJ2-6|TRBV29-1
CSVEDGKVNVLTF
TGCAGCGTTGAAGATGGGAAAGTCAACGTCCTGACTTTC
>NA|NA|TRBJ2-1|TRBV7-9
CASSLRGVDGSPYNEQFF
TGTGCCAGCAGCTTAAGGGGGGTCGACGGGTCCCCCTACAATGAGCAGTTCTTC
>TRBD2|NA|TRBJ2-7|TRBV9
CASSVGTSGSYEQYF
TGTGCCAGCAGCGTAGGGACTAGCGGGAGCTACGAGCAGTACTTC
>NA|many|TRBJ2-1|TRBV7-6
CASSLAVGGGHNEQFF
TGTGCCAGCAGCTTAGCGGTGGGGGGAGGCCACAATGAGCAGTTCTTC
>NA|NA|TRBJ1-2|TRBV12-3/TRBV12-4
CASSPRAGLGGYTF
TGTGCCAGCAGTCCCCGGGCAGGGTTAGGTGGCTACACCTTC
>NA|many|TRBJ2-3|TRBV6-6
CASSYFFAEDTQYF
TGTGCCAGCAGTTACTTCTTCGCTGAGGATACGCAGTATTTT
>NA|many|TRBJ1-6|TRBV5-1
CASSSYGTPNSPLHF
TGCGCCAGCAGCTCCTACGGGACACCTAATTCACCCCTCCACTTT
>NA|NA|TRBJ2-7|TRBV7-2
CASSLDEIPYNEQYF
TGTGCCAGCAGCTTAGACGAGATTCCCTACAATGAGCAGTACTTC
>NA|NA|TRBJ1-3|TRBV6-2/TRBV6-3
CASRQARSSGNTIYF
TGTGCCAGCAGGCAAGCAAGGAGCTCTGGAAACACCATATATTTT
>NA|many|TRBJ2-7|TRBV21-1
CASSKANRTTYEQYF
TGTGCCAGCAGCAAAGCGAACAGAACCACCTACGAGCAGTACTTC
>NA|few|TRBJ1-1|TRBV4-3
CASSQALLNTEAFF
TGCGCCAGCAGCCAAGCCTTATTGAACACTGAAGCTTTCTTT
>NA|few|TRBJ2-4|TRBV4-1
CASSQDQGNIQYF
TGCGCCAGCAGCCAAGATCAAGGGAACATTCAGTACTTC
>NA|NA|TRBJ2-5|TRBV12-3/TRBV12-4
CASSLGRKRETQYF
TGTGCCAGCAGTTTGGGCCGAAAAAGAGAGACCCAGTACTTC
>TRBD2|NA|TRBJ2-1|TRBV15
CATSTRSGGTLGSYNEQFF
TGTGCCACCAGCACCCGCAGCGGGGGGACCTTAGGCTCCTACAATGAGCAGTTCTTC
>TRBD1|NA|TRBJ1-1|TRBV9
CASSEGTGGGWVTEAFF
TGTGCCAGCAGCGAAGGGACAGGGGGCGGTTGGGTCACTGAAGCTTTCTTT
>NA|NA|TRBJ2-1|TRBV4-3
CASSQAGSPYNEQFF
TGCGCCAGCAGCCAAGCGGGGTCCCCCTACAATGAGCAGTTCTTC
>TRBD1|few|TRBJ1-2|TRBV6-5
CASSYSWDRNYGYTF
TGTGCCAGCAGTTACTCCTGGGACAGGAACTATGGCTACACCTTC
>NA|few|TRBJ2-7|TRBV6-2/TRBV6-3
CASSPELYEQYF
TGTGCCAGCAGTCCTGAGTTATACGAGCAGTACTTC
>NA|NA|TRBJ1-1|TRBV20-1
CSPTRQANTEAFF
TGCAGTCCCACCCGACAGGCTAACACTGAAGCTTTCTTT
>TRBD1|NA|TRBJ2-7|TRBV7-2
CASSLVGGVTYNEQYF
TGTGCCAGCAGCTTAGTAGGGGGCGTAACCTACAATGAGCAGTACTTC
>NA|few|TRBJ1-5|TRBV28
CAWGGRGNQPQHF
TGTGCCTGGGGGGGGCGCGGCAATCAGCCCCAGCATTTT
>TRBD1|NA|TRBJ1-2|TRBV10-3
CAIRPGTDYGYTF
TGTGCCATCAGGCCCGGGACAGACTATGGCTACACCTTC
>NA|few|TRBJ1-1|TRBV29-1
CSVEVVETGFGNTEAFF
TGCAGCGTTGAAGTGGTGGAAACAGGGTTTGGGAACACTGAAGCTTTCTTT
>NA|NA|TRBJ1-4|TRBV5-1
CASRRSAVDEKLFF
TGCGCCAGCAGAAGGTCGGCCGTGGATGAAAAACTGTTTTTT
>NA|NA|TRBJ1-2|TRBV3-1
CASSQEVAMPYGYTF
TGTGCCAGCAGCCAAGAGGTGGCAATGCCCTATGGCTACACCTTC
>NA|NA|TRBJ2-3|TRBV12-3/TRBV12-4
CASSSSQGTDTQYF
TGTGCCAGCAGTTCGTCCCAGGGCACAGATACGCAGTATTTT
>TRBD2|NA|TRBJ2-5|TRBV28
CASSWPRGGNEQYF
TGTGCCAGCAGTTGGCCCCGGGGGGGCAATGAGCAGTACTTC
>TRBD1|NA|TRBJ2-1|TRBV29-1
CSGGQGPANEQFF
TGCAGCGGTGGACAGGGGCCGGCCAATGAGCAGTTCTTC
>NA|NA|TRBJ2-5|TRBV2
CASSDFETQYF
TGTGCCAGCAGTGATTTTGAGACCCAGTACTTC
>NA|NA|TRBJ2-5|TRBV5-5
CACSFPGEETQYF
TGTGCCTGCAGCTTTCCAGGGGAAGAGACCCAGTACTTC
>NA|NA|TRBJ2-5|TRBV7-7
CASSLARGYETQYF
TGTGCTAGCAGCTTAGCCCGGGGGTATGAGACCCAGTACTTC
>NA|NA|TRBJ1-1|TRBV27
CASSQILNTEAFF
TGTGCCAGCAGCCAGATACTGAACACTGAAGCTTTCTTT